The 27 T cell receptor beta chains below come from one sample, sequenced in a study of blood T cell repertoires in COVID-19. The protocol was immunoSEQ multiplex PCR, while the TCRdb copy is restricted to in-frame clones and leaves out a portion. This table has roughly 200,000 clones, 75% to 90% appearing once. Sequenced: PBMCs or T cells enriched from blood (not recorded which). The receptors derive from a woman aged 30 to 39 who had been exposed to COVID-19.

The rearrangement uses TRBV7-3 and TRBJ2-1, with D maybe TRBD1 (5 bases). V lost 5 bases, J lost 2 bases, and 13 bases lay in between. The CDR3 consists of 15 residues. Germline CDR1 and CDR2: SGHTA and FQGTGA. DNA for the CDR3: TGTGCCAGCAGCCTCGGCAGGGTCCCCTACAATGAGCAGTTCTTC. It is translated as CASSLGRVPYNEQFF.

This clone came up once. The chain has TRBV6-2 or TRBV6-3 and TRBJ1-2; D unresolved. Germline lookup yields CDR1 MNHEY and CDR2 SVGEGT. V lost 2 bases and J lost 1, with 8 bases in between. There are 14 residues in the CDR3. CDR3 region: CASSYGNYNYGYTF. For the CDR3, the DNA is TGTGCCAGCAGTTACGGCAACTATAACTATGGCTACACCTTC.

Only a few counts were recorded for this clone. The CDR3 loop is CASSLVEGSVANYGYTF. The CDR3 DNA sequence: TGCGCCAGCAGCTTGGTGGAGGGCTCAGTCGCTAACTATGGCTACACCTTC. The rearrangement joins TRBV5-1 to TRBJ1-2; D not resolved. Germline V gives CDR1 SGHRS, CDR2 YFSETQ. This CDR3 contains 17 residues. V was clipped by 0 bases and J by 0 bases, with 15 bases between them.

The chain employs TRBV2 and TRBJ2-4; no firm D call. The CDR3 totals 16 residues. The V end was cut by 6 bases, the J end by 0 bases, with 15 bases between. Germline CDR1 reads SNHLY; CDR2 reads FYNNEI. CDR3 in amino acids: CASRIDSLIAKNIQYF. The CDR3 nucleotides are TGTGCCAGCAGGATTGACTCACTCATAGCCAAAAACATTCAGTACTTC.

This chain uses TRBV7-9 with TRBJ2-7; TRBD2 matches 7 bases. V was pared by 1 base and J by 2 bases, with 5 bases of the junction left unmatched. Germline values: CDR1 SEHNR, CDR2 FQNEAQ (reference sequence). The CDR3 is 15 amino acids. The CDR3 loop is CASSLGEGRTYEQYF. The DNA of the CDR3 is TGTGCCAGCAGCTTAGGGGAGGGAAGAACCTACGAGCAGTACTTC.

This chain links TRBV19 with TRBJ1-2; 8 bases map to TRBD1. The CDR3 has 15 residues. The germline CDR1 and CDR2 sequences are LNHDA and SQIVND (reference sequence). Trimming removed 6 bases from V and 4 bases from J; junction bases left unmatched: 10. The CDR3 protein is CASRRQGPYGYGYTF. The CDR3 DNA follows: TGTGCCAGTAGGCGACAGGGGCCCTATGGCTATGGCTACACCTTC. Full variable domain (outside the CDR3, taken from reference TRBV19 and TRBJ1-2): DGGITQSPKYLFRKEGQNVTLSCEQNLNHDAMYWYRQDPGQGLRLIYYSQIVNDFQKGDIAEGYSVSREKKESFPLTVTSAQKNPTAFYLCASRRQGPYGYGYTFGSGTRLTVV.

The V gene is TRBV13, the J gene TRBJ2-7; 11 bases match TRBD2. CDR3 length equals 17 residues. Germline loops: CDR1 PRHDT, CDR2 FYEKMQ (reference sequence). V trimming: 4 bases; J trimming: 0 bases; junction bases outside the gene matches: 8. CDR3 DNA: TGTGCCAGCAGCTCGGGCCTAGCGGGGGGCAACTCCTACGAGCAGTACTTC. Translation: CASSSGLAGGNSYEQYF.

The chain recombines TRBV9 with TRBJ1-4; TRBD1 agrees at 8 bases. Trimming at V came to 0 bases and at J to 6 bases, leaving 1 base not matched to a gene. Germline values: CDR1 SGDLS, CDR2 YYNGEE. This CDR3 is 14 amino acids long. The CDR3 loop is CASSVEDRDEKLFF. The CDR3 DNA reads TGTGCCAGCAGCGTAGAGGACAGGGATGAAAAACTGTTTTTT.

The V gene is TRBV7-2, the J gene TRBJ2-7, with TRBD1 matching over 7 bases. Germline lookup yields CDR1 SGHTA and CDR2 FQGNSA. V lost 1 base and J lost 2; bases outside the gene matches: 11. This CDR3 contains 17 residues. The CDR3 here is CASSLGLGTDVTYEQYF. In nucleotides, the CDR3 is TGTGCCAGCAGCTTAGGGCTCGGGACAGACGTAACCTACGAGCAGTACTTC.

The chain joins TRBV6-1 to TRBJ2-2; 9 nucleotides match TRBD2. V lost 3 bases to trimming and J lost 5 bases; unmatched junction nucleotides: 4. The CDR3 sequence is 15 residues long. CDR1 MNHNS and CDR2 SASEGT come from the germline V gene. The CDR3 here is CASSESGGYTGELFF. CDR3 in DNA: TGTGCCAGCAGTGAGAGCGGGGGGTATACCGGGGAGCTGTTTTTT.

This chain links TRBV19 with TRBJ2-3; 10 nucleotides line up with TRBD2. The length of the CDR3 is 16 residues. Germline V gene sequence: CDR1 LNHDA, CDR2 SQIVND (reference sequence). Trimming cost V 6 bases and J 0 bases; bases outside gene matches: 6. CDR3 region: CASSSTSGVSTDTQYF. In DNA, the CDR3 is TGTGCCAGTAGCTCTACTAGCGGGGTTAGCACAGATACGCAGTATTTT.

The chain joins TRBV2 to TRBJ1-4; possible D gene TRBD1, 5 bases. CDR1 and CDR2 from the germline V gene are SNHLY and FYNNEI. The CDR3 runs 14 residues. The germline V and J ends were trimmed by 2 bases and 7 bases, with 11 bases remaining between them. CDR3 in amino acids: CASSEPRVAEKLFF. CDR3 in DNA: TGTGCCAGCAGTGAACCCAGGGTGGCTGAAAAACTGTTTTTT.

CDR3 loop: CAGGSDLPQHF. CDR3 sequence (DNA): TGTGCCGGGGGGTCTGACCTGCCCCAGCATTTT. The chain couples TRBV19 to TRBJ1-5; a weak D match, TRBD1 (5 bases). Germline V gives CDR1 LNHDA, CDR2 SQIVND (reference sequence). V was pared by 11 bases and J by 9 bases, with 14 bases between. The CDR3 consists of 11 residues.

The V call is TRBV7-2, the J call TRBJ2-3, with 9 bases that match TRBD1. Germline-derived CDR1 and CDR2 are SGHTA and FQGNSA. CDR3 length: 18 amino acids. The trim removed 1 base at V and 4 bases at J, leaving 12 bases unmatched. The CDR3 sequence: CASSLVVRGQGGADTQYF. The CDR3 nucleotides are TGTGCCAGCAGCTTAGTGGTACGGGGACAGGGAGGGGCAGATACGCAGTATTTT.

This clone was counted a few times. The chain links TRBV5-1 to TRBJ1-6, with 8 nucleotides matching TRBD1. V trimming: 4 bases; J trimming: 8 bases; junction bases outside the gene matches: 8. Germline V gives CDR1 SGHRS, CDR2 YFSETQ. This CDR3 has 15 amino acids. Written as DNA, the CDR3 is TGCGCCAGCAGCCAGGACAGGGACCGTCATTCACCCCTCCACTTT. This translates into CASSQDRDRHSPLHF. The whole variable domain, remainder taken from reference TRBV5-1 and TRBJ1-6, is KAGVTQTPRYLIKTRGQQVTLSCSPISGHRSVSWYQQTPGQGLQFLFEYFSETQRNKGNFPGRFSGRQFSNSRSEMNVSTLELGDSALYLCASSQDRDRHSPLHFGNGTRLTVT.

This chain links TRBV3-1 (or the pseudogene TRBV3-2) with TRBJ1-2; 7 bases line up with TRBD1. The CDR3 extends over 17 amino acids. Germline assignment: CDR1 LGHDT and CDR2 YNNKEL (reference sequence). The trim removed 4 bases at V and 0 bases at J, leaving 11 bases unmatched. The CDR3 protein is CASSLGTVPTTNYGYTF. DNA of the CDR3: TGTGCCAGCAGCCTTGGGACAGTTCCCACAACTAACTATGGCTACACCTTC.

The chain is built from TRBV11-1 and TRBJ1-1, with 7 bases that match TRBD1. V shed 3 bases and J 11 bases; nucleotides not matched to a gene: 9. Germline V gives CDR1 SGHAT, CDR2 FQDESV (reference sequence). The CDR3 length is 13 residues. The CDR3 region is CASSLGTDRVAFF. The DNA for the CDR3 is TGTGCCAGCAGCTTGGGGACCGACAGGGTCGCTTTCTTT.

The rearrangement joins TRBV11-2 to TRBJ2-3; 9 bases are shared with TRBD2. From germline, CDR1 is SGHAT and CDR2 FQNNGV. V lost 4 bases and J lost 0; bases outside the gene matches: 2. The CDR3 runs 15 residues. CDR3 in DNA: TGTGCCAGCAGCTCAACTAGCGGGAGCACAGATACGCAGTATTTT. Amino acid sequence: CASSSTSGSTDTQYF. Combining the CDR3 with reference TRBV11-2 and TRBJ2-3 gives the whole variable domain EAGVAQSPRYKIIEKRQSVAFWCNPISGHATLYWYQQILGQGPKLLIQFQNNGVVDDSQLPKDRFSAERLKGVDSTLKIQPAKLEDSAVYLCASSSTSGSTDTQYFGPGTRLTVL.

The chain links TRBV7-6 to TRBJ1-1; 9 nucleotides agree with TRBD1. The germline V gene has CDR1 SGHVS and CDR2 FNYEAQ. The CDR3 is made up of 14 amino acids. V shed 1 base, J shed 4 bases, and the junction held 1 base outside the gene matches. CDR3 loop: CASSLETGGTEAFF. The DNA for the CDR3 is TGTGCCAGCAGCTTAGAGACAGGGGGCACTGAAGCTTTCTTT.

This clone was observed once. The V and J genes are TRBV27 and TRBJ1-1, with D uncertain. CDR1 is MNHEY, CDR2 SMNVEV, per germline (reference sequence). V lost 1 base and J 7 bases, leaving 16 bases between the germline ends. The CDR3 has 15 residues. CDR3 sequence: CASSLYPHMGSEAFF. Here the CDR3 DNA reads TGTGCCAGCAGTTTATACCCACACATGGGGAGTGAAGCTTTCTTT.

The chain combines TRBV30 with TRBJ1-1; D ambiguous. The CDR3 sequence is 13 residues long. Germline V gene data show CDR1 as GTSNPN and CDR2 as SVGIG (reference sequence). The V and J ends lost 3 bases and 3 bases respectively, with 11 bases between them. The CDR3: CAWRRRFYTEAFF. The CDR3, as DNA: TGTGCCTGGAGGCGTCGGTTCTACACTGAAGCTTTCTTT.

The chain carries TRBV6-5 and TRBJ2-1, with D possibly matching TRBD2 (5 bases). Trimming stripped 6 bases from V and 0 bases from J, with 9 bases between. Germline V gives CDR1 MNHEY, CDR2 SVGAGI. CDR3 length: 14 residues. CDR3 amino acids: CASRDWSSYNEQFF. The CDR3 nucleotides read TGTGCCAGCAGGGACTGGAGCTCCTACAATGAGCAGTTCTTC.

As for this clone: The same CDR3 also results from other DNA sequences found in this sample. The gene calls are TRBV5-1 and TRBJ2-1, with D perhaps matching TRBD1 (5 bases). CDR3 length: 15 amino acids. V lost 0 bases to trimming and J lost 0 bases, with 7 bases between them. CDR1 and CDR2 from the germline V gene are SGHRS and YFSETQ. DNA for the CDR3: TGCGCCAGCAGCTTGGGGGGCAGCTCCTACAATGAGCAGTTCTTC. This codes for CASSLGGSSYNEQFF.

The CDR3 bases are TGTGCCAGCAGCTTAGGGCCGAGGGTGTTCACTGAAGCTTTCTTT. Its protein is CASSLGPRVFTEAFF. The genes are TRBV7-9 and TRBJ1-1; D uncertain. Trimming pared 1 base from V and 4 bases from J, leaving 13 bases between. This CDR3 has 15 residues. Germline V gene sequence: CDR1 SEHNR, CDR2 FQNEAQ (reference sequence).

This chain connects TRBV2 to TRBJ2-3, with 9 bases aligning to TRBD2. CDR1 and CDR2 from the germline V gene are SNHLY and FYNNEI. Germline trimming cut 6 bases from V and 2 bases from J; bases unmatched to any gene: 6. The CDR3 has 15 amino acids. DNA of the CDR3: TGTGCCAGCAGGGGAGCGGGGGGCTACACAGATACGCAGTATTTT. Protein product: CASRGAGGYTDTQYF.

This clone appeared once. The CDR3 protein is CASGSRLAGGHTQYF. CDR3 nucleotides: TGTGCTAGTGGTTCCAGACTAGCGGGGGGCCATACGCAGTATTTT. The rearrangement links TRBV12-5 to TRBJ2-3; 13 nucleotides match TRBD2. Germline V gene data show CDR1 as LGHNT and CDR2 as FRNRAP. This CDR3 has 15 residues. Losses at the gene ends were 4 bases for V and 7 bases for J; bases not matched to a gene: 5.

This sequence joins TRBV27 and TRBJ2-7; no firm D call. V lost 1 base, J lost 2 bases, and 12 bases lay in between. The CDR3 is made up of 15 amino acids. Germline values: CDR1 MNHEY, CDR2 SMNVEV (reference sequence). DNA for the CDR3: TGTGCCAGCAGTTTATACCCCGAAAGAGCCTACGAGCAGTACTTC. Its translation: CASSLYPERAYEQYF.